The rows below give T cell receptor beta chains drawn from one sample of a study of blood T cell repertoires in COVID-19. Sequencing used immunoSEQ multiplex PCR; TCRdb keeps in-frame clones, though not all of them. This table holds about 310,000 clones, almost 90% found once. Sequences were obtained from peripheral blood. Receptors originate from a middle-aged woman with COVID-19, enrolled during active disease. The CDR3 runs from the conserved cysteine through the conserved F or W. D genes are given only for firm matches. For some rows the clone size is stated as once, few or many, or as a class when expanded; others skip it.

clone_size,j_call,v_call,d_call,cdr3_nt,cdr3_aa
once,TRBJ2-1,TRBV7-9,.,TGTGCCAGCAGCTTGTTACTAGCATTATCACATGAGCAGTTCTTC,CASSLLLALSHEQFF
.,TRBJ2-3,TRBV7-8,.,TGTGCCAGCAGCTTAGTGGGGGGAGCGGGAGATACGCAGTATTTT,CASSLVGGAGDTQYF
.,TRBJ1-1,TRBV6-2/TRBV6-3,TRBD1,TGTGCCAGCAGACCTGAGGGGGCCAGTAGCACTGAAGCTTTCTTT,CASRPEGASSTEAFF
.,TRBJ2-1,TRBV27,TRBD2,TGTGCCAGCAGTTGGGCGCAAGCGGGGGCCCCCTACAATGAGCAGTTCTTC,CASSWAQAGAPYNEQFF
.,TRBJ2-5,TRBV15,.,TGTGCCACCAGTAGAAGAGGCGCTTGGCTTAGGGAGACCCAGTACTTC,CATSRRGAWLRETQYF
.,TRBJ1-2,TRBV5-6,.,TGTGCCAGCACACCTCGGCGGGGCAGTGGCTACACCTTC,CASTPRRGSGYTF
.,TRBJ2-7,TRBV4-3,TRBD2,TGCGCCAGCAGCCAAGGACCCGCGGGGGGCTACGAGCAGTACTTC,CASSQGPAGGYEQYF
.,TRBJ2-1,TRBV7-2,TRBD2,TGTGCCAGCAGCTTCCCGGGACTAGCGGGGGGGCGGCATGAGCAGTTCTTC,CASSFPGLAGGRHEQFF
.,TRBJ1-1,TRBV5-6,.,TGTGCCAGCAGCTTGGTGGGGCACGACGGTAGCACTGAAGCTTTCTTT,CASSLVGHDGSTEAFF
.,TRBJ1-1,TRBV27,.,TGTGCCAGCAGTCGCCTTGGGGCAACAGCTTTCTTT,CASSRLGATAFF
.,TRBJ2-2,TRBV6-5,TRBD1,TGTGCCAGCAATAGACAGGGGGAAACCGGGGAGCTGTTTTTT,CASNRQGETGELFF
.,TRBJ1-1,TRBV7-9,TRBD1,TGTGCCAGCAGCTTATGGGGACAGGGGGCAAGTAGAATTGAAGCTTTCTTT,CASSLWGQGASRIEAFF
.,TRBJ1-1,TRBV5-4,.,TGTGCCAGCAGCATGACAGGCGGAGAGACTGAAGCTTTCTTT,CASSMTGGETEAFF
once,TRBJ1-4,TRBV20-1,TRBD1,TGCAGTGCTAGTCCTACAGGGGTTACTAATGAAAAACTGTTTTTT,CSASPTGVTNEKLFF
.,TRBJ1-3,TRBV7-2,.,TGTGCCAGCAGCTTGAGACTCGCTGGCACTGGAAACACCATATATTTT,CASSLRLAGTGNTIYF
.,TRBJ2-7,TRBV28,.,TGTGCCAGCAGGAAAACTACGAGCTTGGAGCAGTACTTC,CASRKTTSLEQYF
.,TRBJ2-1,TRBV3-1/TRBV3-2,TRBD2,TGTGCCAGCAGCCATCCAGCGGGAGGGGGCCCATACAATGAGCAGTTCTTC,CASSHPAGGGPYNEQFF
.,TRBJ2-7,TRBV7-8,.,TGTGCCAGCAGCTCCCCTCCGGGCCGGGGAAGCTCCTACGAGCAGTACTTC,CASSSPPGRGSSYEQYF
.,TRBJ1-6,TRBV5-4,.,TGTGCCAGCGGCTGGGGGGGCCCCACTTCACCCCTCCACTTT,CASGWGGPTSPLHF
.,TRBJ2-7,TRBV7-2,TRBD2,TGTGCCAGCAGCCCCGGGGTAGCGGGGATCTACGAGCAGTACTTC,CASSPGVAGIYEQYF
.,TRBJ1-4,TRBV29-1,.,TGCAGCGTTGGGGGGCCTAATGAAAAACTGTTTTTT,CSVGGPNEKLFF
.,TRBJ2-4,TRBV4-1,.,TGCGCCAGCAGCCTGGCGGGACAGATGGGAAGCATTCAGTACTTC,CASSLAGQMGSIQYF
.,TRBJ2-1,TRBV10-3,.,TGTGCCATCAGTCAGGGGATCTCCTACAATGAGCAGTTCTTC,CAISQGISYNEQFF
.,TRBJ1-3,TRBV11-2,.,TGTGCCAGCAGCTTAGATAGGGAGAACACCATATATTTT,CASSLDRENTIYF
.,TRBJ2-2,TRBV18,.,TGTGCCAGCTCACCGTCCCAAGGACTTAACACCGGGGAGCTGTTTTTT,CASSPSQGLNTGELFF
.,TRBJ2-7,TRBV7-9,.,TGTGCCAGCAGCCCCACAGGGTCCAGGCAGTACTTC,CASSPTGSRQYF
.,TRBJ1-6,TRBV28,.,TGTGCCAGCAGAACTAGCTCCTATAATTCACCCCTCCACTTT,CASRTSSYNSPLHF
.,TRBJ1-2,TRBV27,.,TGTGCCAGCAGTTTCGCCGGACTCTATGGCTACACCTTC,CASSFAGLYGYTF
few,TRBJ2-2,TRBV6-6,TRBD2,TGTGCCAGCAGTCCGTGGGCTAGCGGACGAACGAACACCGGGGAGCTGTTTTTT,CASSPWASGRTNTGELFF
.,TRBJ2-1,TRBV4-1,.,TGCGCCAGCAGCCAAGAAGGGGCACAGACCAATGAGCAGTTCTTC,CASSQEGAQTNEQFF
.,TRBJ2-5,TRBV7-3,TRBD2,TGTGCCAGCAGCTTTGGGGGGGAACTGAAGACCCAGTACTTC,CASSFGGELKTQYF
.,TRBJ2-3,TRBV5-1,.,TGCGCCAGCAGCTTAGAGCTCACAGATACGCAGTATTTT,CASSLELTDTQYF
.,TRBJ2-2,TRBV7-2,.,TGTGCCAGCCATTACAGATTAAACACCGGGGAGCTGTTTTTT,CASHYRLNTGELFF
.,TRBJ1-1,TRBV5-1,.,TGCGCCAGCAGAAAGGACGGGAAGGTCTTTAGAGGCACTGAAGCTTTCTTT,CASRKDGKVFRGTEAFF
.,TRBJ1-6,TRBV2,.,TGTGCCAGTAGCGACAGGAGAACACCCCTCCACTTT,CASSDRRTPLHF
.,TRBJ2-2,TRBV10-3,.,TGTGCCATCAGTGAGGGACTAATTCCCACCGGGGAGCTGTTTTTT,CAISEGLIPTGELFF
.,TRBJ1-3,TRBV19,.,TGTGCCAGTAGTATGGTGGACAGAAACACCATATATTTT,CASSMVDRNTIYF
.,TRBJ1-1,TRBV18,TRBD1,TGTGCCAGCTCACCAAGAAATCCGGGACAGGGGCCTGAAGCTTTCTTT,CASSPRNPGQGPEAFF
.,TRBJ1-6,TRBV5-4,TRBD1,TGTGCCAGCAGTTCAACAGGGGTATGGAATTCACCCCTCCACTTT,CASSSTGVWNSPLHF
.,TRBJ1-2,TRBV21-1,.,TGTGCCAGCAGCAAAGTTGAGGGGGACATTCATGCCTATGGCTACACCTTC,CASSKVEGDIHAYGYTF